One sample yielded the 26 T cell receptor beta chains listed below, sequenced in a study of CD8 T cells in Susac syndrome. It was with random hexamers that about 0.45 to 1 ug RNA was reverse transcribed. TCRdb recomputed calls from the immunoSEQ multiplex PCR reads with MiXCR, one row per CDR3 protein. The table shows some 150,000 distinct CDR3 sequences, with roughly 96% occurring only once. The sequencing input was CD4+ T cells from PBMCs. The source is a human donor with Susac syndrome.

The gene calls are TRBV29-1 and TRBJ2-1; maybe TRBD1 (5 bases). CDR3 length: 10 amino acids. V lost 7 bases and J 5 bases, leaving 6 bases between the germline ends. In germline, CDR1 is SQVTM, CDR2 ANQGSEA. The CDR3: CSGGNNEQFF. For the CDR3, the DNA is TGCAGCGGGGGCAACAATGAGCAGTTCTTC.

The rearrangement joins TRBV20-1 to TRBJ2-3; a weak D match, TRBD2 (6 bases). Germline V CDR1 and CDR2: DFQATT, SNEGSKA (reference sequence). Trimming cost V 3 bases and J 2 bases, with 12 bases left between them. This CDR3 has 14 residues. CDR3 protein: CSASIGGPTDTQYF. The CDR3 region has the DNA TGCAGTGCTAGTATCGGGGGTCCCACAGATACGCAGTATTTT.

The chain links TRBV14 to TRBJ1-1; D unclear. This CDR3 contains 15 residues. Germline CDR1 is SGHDN and CDR2 is FVKESK. V was shortened by 5 bases and J by 3 bases, with 16 bases between the two germline ends. DNA of the CDR3: TGTGCCAGCAGCGCGGACCATAGGGCGGACACTGAAGCTTTCTTT. Protein: CASSADHRADTEAFF.

The chain recombines TRBV2 with TRBJ2-5, with 7 bases lining up with TRBD2. The J segment lost 4 bases and the V segment lost 4 bases, leaving 3 bases of the junction unmatched. This CDR3 is built from 13 residues. Germline V gene sequence: CDR1 SNHLY, CDR2 FYNNEI. The CDR3 spells CASSGQRGETQYF. Written as DNA, the CDR3 is TGTGCCAGCAGTGGCCAGCGGGGAGAGACCCAGTACTTC. Full variable domain (rest looked up from reference TRBV2 and TRBJ2-5): EPEVTQTPSHQVTQMGQEVILRCVPISNHLYFYWYRQILGQKVEFLVSFYNNEISEKSEIFDDQFSVERPDGSNFTLKIRSTKLEDSAMYFCASSGQRGETQYFGPGTRLLVL.

The chain uses TRBV29-1 and TRBJ1-1, with 12 bases fitting TRBD1. This CDR3 is built from 15 residues. The junction had 5 bases not matched to a gene; V was cut back by 5 bases and J by 1 base. Germline V gives CDR1 SQVTM, CDR2 ANQGSEA. The CDR3 region is CSVTGTGGTNTEAFF. The CDR3 nucleotides are TGCAGCGTTACCGGGACAGGGGGCACGAACACTGAAGCTTTCTTT.

The chain carries TRBV18 and TRBJ1-1; D is undetermined. Trimming removed 6 bases at V and 0 bases at J, with 11 bases between. The CDR3 runs to 14 residues. Germline CDR1 is KGHSH and CDR2 is LQKENI. CDR3 DNA: TGTGCCAGCTCGGAGGAGTACATGAACACTGAAGCTTTCTTT. This translates into CASSEEYMNTEAFF.

The chain joins TRBV6-1 to TRBJ2-7; D not resolved. V lost 6 bases and J lost 2, with 11 bases in between. Per germline, CDR1 MNHNS and CDR2 SASEGT. The CDR3 is made up of 13 amino acids. In nucleotides, the CDR3 is TGTGCCAGCAGCACATCGTATACCTACGAGCAGTACTTC. It yields the protein CASSTSYTYEQYF.

The chain carries TRBV9 and TRBJ1-1, with D tentatively TRBD1 (5 bases). The CDR3 totals 14 residues. The germline V gene encodes CDR1 SGDLS and CDR2 YYNGEE. Trimming pared 0 bases from V and 3 bases from J, leaving 9 bases between. The CDR3 region has the DNA TGTGCCAGCAGCGTAGCGGGGGGGGACACTGAAGCTTTCTTT. Its translation is CASSVAGGDTEAFF.

This chain connects TRBV6-1 to TRBJ2-5; D gene uncertain. This CDR3 has 13 residues. The ends were cut back, 10 bases at V and 5 bases at J, with 17 bases in the middle. Germline V gene sequence: CDR1 MNHNS, CDR2 SASEGT. This chain's CDR3 is CATQSQRWETQYF. For the CDR3, the DNA is TGTGCCACCCAGTCCCAGCGATGGGAGACCCAGTACTTC.

The rearrangement uses TRBV29-1 and TRBJ1-2, with D possibly being TRBD1 (5 bases). The CDR3 contains 16 residues. The ends were cut back, 3 bases at V and 5 bases at J, with 22 bases in the middle. Germline values: CDR1 SQVTM, CDR2 ANQGSEA. CDR3 DNA sequence: TGCAGCGTTGAGGACCCCGACAGACCCTACGGTTATGGCTACACCTTC. This codes for CSVEDPDRPYGYGYTF.

This chain links TRBV7-7 with TRBJ2-4, with D hard to call. This CDR3 comprises 13 residues. Trimming left V 3 bases short and J 8 bases short, with 11 bases between. Germline CDR1 reads SSHAT; CDR2 reads FNYEAQ (reference sequence). In DNA form, the CDR3 reads TGTGCCAGCAGCTTTACCGCTGCGGACATTCAGTACTTC. It translates to CASSFTAADIQYF.

CDR3 protein: CASAPGSTYGYTF. CDR3 coding DNA: TGTGCTAGTGCCCCCGGGAGTACCTATGGCTACACCTTC. The chain has TRBV12-5 and TRBJ1-2; D remains ambiguous. V was clipped by 7 bases and J by 4 bases, with 13 bases between them. CDR1 and CDR2 from the germline V gene are LGHNT and FRNRAP. This CDR3 has 13 residues.

The V call is TRBV29-1, the J call TRBJ1-2; D is unresolved. The V end was cut by 3 bases, the J end by 0 bases, with 8 bases between. The CDR3 runs to 13 residues. CDR1 is SQVTM and CDR2 is ANQGSEA in the germline V gene. CDR3 sequence reads: CSVDGIANYGYTF. In nucleotides, the CDR3 is TGCAGCGTTGATGGGATAGCTAACTATGGCTACACCTTC.

The chain carries TRBV19 and TRBJ1-2; the match to TRBD1 covers 10 bases. The CDR3 totals 15 residues. With 7 bases clipped from V and 3 bases from J, the junction kept 8 bases outside the gene matches. Per germline, CDR1 LNHDA and CDR2 SQIVND (reference sequence). The CDR3 bases are TGTGCCAGTACCACCCGCGGACAGGGGGACTATGGCTACACCTTC. The encoded protein is CASTTRGQGDYGYTF. The whole variable domain, filled in from reference TRBV19 and TRBJ1-2, reads DGGITQSPKYLFRKEGQNVTLSCEQNLNHDAMYWYRQDPGQGLRLIYYSQIVNDFQKGDIAEGYSVSREKKESFPLTVTSAQKNPTAFYLCASTTRGQGDYGYTFGSGTRLTVV.

V is TRBV9 and J is TRBJ1-5, with unresolved D. There are 15 residues in the CDR3. Germline CDR1 is SGDLS and CDR2 is YYNGEE. The V end was cut by 0 bases, the J end by 5 bases, with 12 bases between. The CDR3 loop reads CASSVAGEEDQPQHF. CDR3 DNA sequence: TGTGCCAGCAGCGTAGCGGGAGAAGAAGATCAGCCCCAGCATTTT.

The chain has TRBV6-2 or TRBV6-3 and TRBJ2-3; no firm D call. Between the trimmed V and J ends, which lost 8 bases and 4 bases, there was a span of 19 bases. The CDR3 is 15 amino acids. Germline V gives CDR1 MNHEY, CDR2 SVGEGT. Here the CDR3 reads CASGETSGYADTQYF. CDR3 bases: TGTGCCAGCGGTGAGACCTCTGGGTATGCAGATACGCAGTATTTT.

The CDR3 is CASSQAGRGPDTQYF. The CDR3 DNA follows: TGTGCCAGCAGCCAAGCGGGACGGGGGCCCGATACGCAGTATTTT. The chain joins TRBV3-1 to TRBJ2-3; the D gene could be TRBD1 or TRBD2 (6 bases each). This CDR3 is built from 15 residues. Per germline, CDR1 LGHDT and CDR2 YNNKEL (reference sequence). Trimming shortened V by 1 base and J by 6 bases, and 14 bases separated the two germline ends.

The genes are TRBV27 and TRBJ1-2, with unresolved D. The ends were cut back, 8 bases at V and 2 bases at J, with 9 bases in the middle. Germline CDR1 MNHEY, CDR2 SMNVEV (reference sequence). CDR3 length: 12 amino acids. In DNA form, the CDR3 reads TGTGCCAGCTTTAAGAGAAACTATGGCTACACCTTC. Amino acid sequence: CASFKRNYGYTF.

V is TRBV14 and J is TRBJ2-7; D is undetermined. This CDR3 is 12 amino acids long. The germline V and J ends were trimmed by 1 base and 2 bases, with 3 bases remaining between them. The germline CDR1 and CDR2 sequences are SGHDN and FVKESK. The chain's CDR3 is CASSQVPYEQYF. The CDR3 DNA follows: TGTGCCAGCAGCCAAGTTCCCTACGAGCAGTACTTC.

This chain links TRBV29-1 with TRBJ1-2, with D possibly being TRBD1 (6 bases). Germline assignment: CDR1 SQVTM and CDR2 ANQGSEA. V was trimmed by 4 bases and J by 8 bases, leaving 11 bases between them. The CDR3 spans 11 residues. CDR3 in amino acids: CSVVGGGGYTF. For the CDR3, the DNA is TGCAGCGTTGTTGGGGGCGGAGGCTACACCTTC.

The chain combines TRBV9 with TRBJ2-6; no definite D call. V shed 3 bases and J shed 0 bases, with 10 bases lying between them. The germline gives CDR1 SGDLS, CDR2 YYNGEE. This CDR3 contains 16 residues. Written as DNA, the CDR3 is TGTGCCAGCAGCGCCCTCGGCCGCTCTGGGGCCAACGTCCTGACTTTC. The encoded protein is CASSALGRSGANVLTF.

The chain combines TRBV7-9 with TRBJ2-1, with 10 bases lining up with TRBD2. The CDR3 contains 15 residues. The junction had 12 bases not matched to a gene; V was cut back by 11 bases and J by 5 bases. CDR1 and CDR2 from the germline V gene are SEHNR and FQNEAQ (reference sequence). Here the CDR3 DNA reads TGTGCCGCCGAACCACTAGCGGGGACACACAATGAGCAGTTCTTC. It encodes CAAEPLAGTHNEQFF.

This sequence joins TRBV4-1 and TRBJ2-4; perhaps TRBD2 as D (6 bases). V lost 3 bases to trimming and J lost 0 bases, with 18 bases between them. Germline loops: CDR1 MGHRA, CDR2 YSYEKL. This CDR3 comprises 18 residues. The CDR3 DNA follows: TGCGCCAGCAGCCAGGGCAGGCTGGAGGGTCTAGCCAAAAACATTCAGTACTTC. It translates to CASSQGRLEGLAKNIQYF.

The chain combines TRBV12-3 or TRBV12-4 with TRBJ2-6; D unresolved. CDR3 length: 15 amino acids. Trimming pared 3 bases from V and 0 bases from J, leaving 6 bases between. CDR3: CASSLISSGANVLTF. The CDR3 coding sequence is TGTGCCAGCAGTTTGATCAGCTCTGGGGCCAACGTCCTGACTTTC.

The chain uses TRBV5-1 and TRBJ2-7, with 8 bases aligning to TRBD2. V lost 0 bases, J lost 1 base, and 3 bases stayed unmatched. CDR1 and CDR2 (germline): SGHRS, YFSETQ. The CDR3 sequence is 15 residues long. The chain's CDR3 is CASSLGGGQSYEQYF. The CDR3 nucleotides read TGCGCCAGCAGCTTGGGCGGGGGGCAATCCTACGAGCAGTACTTC.

The CDR3 loop reads CASSFYRDRGLQTQYF. For the CDR3, the DNA is TGTGCCAGCAGCTTCTACCGGGACAGGGGACTCCAGACCCAGTACTTC. V and J are TRBV5-8 and TRBJ2-5, with 10 bases that match TRBD1. V shed 2 bases and J 6 bases; nucleotides not matched to a gene: 10. There are 16 residues in the CDR3. Per germline, CDR1 SGHTS and CDR2 YDEGEE.